This T cell receptor beta chain was found in a study of cytomegalovirus exposure and HLA in healthy donors (dated by TCRdb to 2015 to 2018). Turning to the overall study: An earlier analysis of 587 of the donors reported about 260 Gb of sequence data and about 120 million unique TCR beta sequences obtained from about 179 million T cells. The number of typed donors differed by locus: 629-630 for A, B, C, DRB1 and DQB1; approximately 520 for DQA1; about 600 for DPA1; and approximately 450 for DPB1. On average, around 230,000 unique TCR beta nucleotide sequences were sequenced per donor among 398 genotyped donors of the cohort, with roughly 18% of those sequences being non-productive. Among the roughly 430 genotyped donors, 81% belonged to the genetic ancestry cluster associated with self-reported Caucasian donors. A later analysis re-examined previously published TCR beta repertoires from over 500 donors and added high-resolution HLA genotyping to investigate patterns of TCR occurrence. An early release covering roughly 600 HLA-typed donors comprised roughly 300 gigabases of sequencing data and about 90 million unique TCR sequences. Besides the first cohort of roughly 640 subjects, a separate validation cohort made up of roughly 120 different subjects was used. The study combined high-throughput TCR immunosequencing, statistical association of individual TCRs with disease status, and machine learning to predict cytomegalovirus infection status. A handful of DR-DQ haplotypes were handled as single units for association and clustering because linkage in the cohort was strong. Donor age, sex, ethnicity and CMV serostatus were collected together with the repertoire data. The study used immunosequencing to profile the T cell repertoires of several hundred subjects and linked those repertoires to cytomegalovirus serostatus. In a later genetic analysis, genome-wide SNP genotypes for about three fifths of the roughly 670 donors were used, and that subset was treated as a discovery cohort. To decide whether each TCR beta V gene segment behaved as functional or pseudogenic, an earlier analysis of nearly 600 of the donors relied on high-throughput TCR beta sequencing. Rather than drawing on any new phenotypic data, the later analysis identified candidate immune exposures from TCR beta sequences and the way those sequences occurred across donors. The study aimed to test whether signatures of past pathogen exposure could be identified by cataloging public T cell receptors. Class I and class II HLA loci were covered by the typing at four-digit resolution. Every repertoire in the discovery cohort had been generated on one and the same sequencing platform.

Details on this clone: No cognate antigen has been identified for it. Base qualities are not at hand, and no much larger clone is one base apart.

Libraries were made using the immunoSEQ multiplex PCR assay. For the multiplex PCR, a mixture combining 60 forward primers for TCR Vbeta segments and 13 reverse primers for TCR Jbeta segments was used. Amplification of the CDR3 region of rearranged TCR beta genes was performed with a multiplex PCR assay on genomic DNA. Amplified TCR beta libraries were sequenced as 87-base-pair reads on the Illumina HiSeq System. In the paper's pipeline: In a later analysis, 77 million or so unique TCR beta chains were counted across the 650 to 700 repertoires, and approximately 11 million of these chains were shared by at least two donors. A nearest-neighbor algorithm error-corrected the raw reads and collapsed the reads into unique sequences, merging closely related sequences to remove PCR and sequencing errors. CDR3 sequences were aligned to IMGT reference sequences to assign V, D and J gene segments. For a sequence to be retained, a match of at least six nucleotides to both a V gene segment and a J gene segment was required. A rearrangement counted as productive if the CDR3 had no stop codons and remained in frame with V and J, and every other rearrangement counted as non-productive. Following IMGT convention, CDR3 was defined as the stretch from the second conserved V-encoded cysteine to the conserved J-encoded phenylalanine. In an earlier analysis of approximately 500 of the donors, sequences lacking an unambiguous match to a single V gene segment were excluded. In an earlier analysis of several hundred of the donors, V segments were called functional above 56.7% productive rearrangements and were called segregating when the between-donor standard deviation exceeded 5%. To diagnose cytomegalovirus status from the catalog of TCR beta chain sequences, a statistical classification framework was built. A later analysis assigned V and J genes by comparing TCR nucleotide sequences with IMGT/GENE-DB human TR gene sequences. The TCRdist pipeline was used in a later analysis to assign CDR3 sequences and most-parsimonious VDJ recombination scenarios. A later analysis defined each TCR beta chain by its CDR3 amino acid sequence plus V-gene family, and excluded reads lacking a unique V-gene family. In a later analysis, a few hundred highly shared, low-generation-probability nucleotide sequences were removed to address suspected cross-contamination and a sequencing artifact. A later analysis calculated a clonal expansion index for each public chain from normalized within-repertoire ranks of inferred template counts. In a later analysis, generation probabilities were computed using a VDJ recombination model fitted to out-of-frame rearrangements, and the results were checked against IGoR. Hypergeometric tests were used in a later analysis to score TCR-TCR, TCR-HLA and TCR-CMV co-occurrence, with a repertoire-size bias correction applied to the TCR pairs. In a later analysis, false discovery rates were estimated by permuting HLA or CMV assignments 20 times. A later analysis grouped co-occurring TCRs with DBSCAN, adding TCRdist sequence similarity when clustering within HLA-allele-positive subsets. Co-occurrence clustering excluded repertoires with fewer than 30,000 or more than 120,000 public chains, plus five with anomalous nucleotide sharing. TCRdb obtained this table from immuneACCESS and retained in-frame rearrangements with V and J assigned. These tables miss some clones; where compared with another copy, unresolved V genes account for less than half of the shortfall, and the remainder is unexplained. Clonal size and the V and J genes are those of that table, whereas D and trimming came from the DNA. The table for this sample lists some 130,000 clones; approximately 79% of them were counted only once. Of the sample, roughly 6.8% is held by the ten largest clones.

There are 11 amino acids in the CDR3, from cysteine to phenylalanine inclusive. CDR3 DNA only is kept here, 33 bases in frame from base 1. CDR1 and CDR2 are read off the germline V gene as SQVTM and ANQGSEA. V is shortened by 3 bases, J by 10 bases, and the region joining them spans 12 bases. The cohort comprised some 680 healthy bone marrow donors. All cohort members were sampled while nominally healthy, although unrecorded immune exposures were likely present. The donor tested CMV seropositive, placing the donor among the 250 to 350 seropositive members of the cohort. A peripheral blood sample was collected from each donor, and TCR beta sequencing was performed on peripheral blood mononuclear cells. Genomic DNA was extracted from the blood cell samples with the Qiagen DNeasy Blood Extraction Kit. On the study overall, not on this receptor specifically: Because HLA typing was missing for some donors at each locus, association tests included only the typed subset. A later genetic analysis reported fewer N-insertions in productive TCRs among donors in an Asian-associated ancestry cluster than the roughly 640-donor mean. An association between a missense DCLRE1C variant and V-gene and J-gene trimming of TCR beta chains was found in a later genetic analysis and replicated in an independent cohort. Linkage disequilibrium might explain the correlated functional status among segregating V segments, but an unknown experimental factor could not be excluded. In vitro tests confirmed that a few of the cytomegalovirus-associated TCR beta chains recognize cytomegalovirus antigens. Most TCR sequences were observed very rarely across donors, whereas some public TCRs were present in many individuals. When HLA alleles, especially DR and DQ, strongly co-occurred, TCR associations were difficult to assign to individual alleles. For the cohort, immune exposure information was limited to CMV serostatus. Specific HLA alleles were associated with 16,951 TCR beta sequences at a false discovery rate of 0.05 in a later analysis. The sequencing pipeline was judged likely to have produced a cluster of highly shared sequence variants as a technical artifact. Because counts were too low, roughly 17 rarely observed V segments, including chromosome 9 orphons, were left out of the earlier analysis of some 600 of the donors. In a later analysis, most CMV-associated TCR beta chains were found to appear HLA-restricted, with HLA associations seemingly driven largely by CMV exposure. Presence/absence analyses assumed roughly uniform sequencing depth across donors, an assumption that may not hold. In this cohort, only TCR beta chains were sequenced, and detectable features were limited by the absence of alpha or paired-chain data. The classifier was reported to diagnose cytomegalovirus status with high specificity and sensitivity in both the original cohort and the validation cohort. The authors suggested that the approach could potentially be extended to other disease states and immunological phenotypes. In a later analysis, TCR association rates were found to vary across HLA loci, with the most associated TCRs seen for DRB1 alleles and the fewest for HLA-C alleles. Some IMGT-functional V segments, including TRBV6-2 and TRBV6-3, could not be told apart with the 87-base-pair reads, so those segments were excluded. A further reported finding was that TCR beta sequences accurately predicted the HLA-A and HLA-B alleles for most subjects in the first cohort. An earlier analysis of several hundred of the donors showed that most TCR beta V segments appeared in productive rearrangements either about 90% or about 30% of the time, which broadly matched IMGT annotations. A total of fewer than 200 TCR beta chains were listed by the study as associated with cytomegalovirus. Several of the top co-occurrence clusters appeared to be linked to parvovirus B19, influenza, CMV and Epstein-Barr virus, according to a later analysis. A later analysis found that HLA-associated TCR beta chains were more clonally expanded and had lower generation probabilities than equally common non-associated chains.

The sequencing input was PBMCs. The chain links TRBV29-1 with TRBJ1-2; 5 matching bases give a weak D call of TRBD1. This sequence originates from a man between 35 and 55 years old in good health and CMV-seropositive. The CDR3 protein is CSVEGGEAYTF. The DNA is TGCAGCGTTGAGGGGGGGGAGGCCTACACCTTC.